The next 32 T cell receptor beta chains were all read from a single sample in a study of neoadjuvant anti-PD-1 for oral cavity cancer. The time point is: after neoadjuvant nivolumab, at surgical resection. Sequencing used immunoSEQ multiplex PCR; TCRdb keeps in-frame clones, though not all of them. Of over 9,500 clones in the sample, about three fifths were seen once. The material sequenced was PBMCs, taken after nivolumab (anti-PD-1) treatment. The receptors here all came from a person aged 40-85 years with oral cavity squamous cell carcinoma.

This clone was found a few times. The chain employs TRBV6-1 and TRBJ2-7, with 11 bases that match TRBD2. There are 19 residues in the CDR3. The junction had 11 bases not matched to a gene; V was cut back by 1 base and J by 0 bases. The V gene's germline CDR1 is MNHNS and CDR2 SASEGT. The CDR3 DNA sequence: TGTGCCAGCAGTGAAGGAATAGCGGGGGGGCAGAGAAGCTCCTACGAGCAGTACTTC. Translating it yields CASSEGIAGGQRSSYEQYF.

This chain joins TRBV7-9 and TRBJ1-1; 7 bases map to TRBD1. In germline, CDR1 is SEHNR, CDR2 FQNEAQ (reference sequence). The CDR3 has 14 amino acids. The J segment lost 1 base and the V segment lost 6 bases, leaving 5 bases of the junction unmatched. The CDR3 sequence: CASRATGENTEAFF. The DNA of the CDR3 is TGTGCCAGCAGGGCCACAGGGGAGAACACTGAAGCTTTCTTT.

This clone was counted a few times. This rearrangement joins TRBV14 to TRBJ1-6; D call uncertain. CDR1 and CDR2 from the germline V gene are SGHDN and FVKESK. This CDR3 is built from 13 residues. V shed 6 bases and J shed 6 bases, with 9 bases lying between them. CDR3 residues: CASSSLLNSPLHF. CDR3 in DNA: TGTGCCAGCAGTTCCCTACTTAATTCACCCCTCCACTTT.

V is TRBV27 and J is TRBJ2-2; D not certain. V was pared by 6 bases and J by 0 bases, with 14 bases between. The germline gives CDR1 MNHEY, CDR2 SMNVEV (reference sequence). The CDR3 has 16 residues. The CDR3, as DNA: TGTGCCAGCAGACAGTCGGGCGGTGCGAACACCGGGGAGCTGTTTTTT. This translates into CASRQSGGANTGELFF.

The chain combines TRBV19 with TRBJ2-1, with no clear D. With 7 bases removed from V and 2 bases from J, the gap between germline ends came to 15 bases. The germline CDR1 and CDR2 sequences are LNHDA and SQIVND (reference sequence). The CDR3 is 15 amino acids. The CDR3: CASTESVGPYNEQFF. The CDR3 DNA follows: TGTGCCAGTACCGAATCTGTTGGTCCCTACAATGAGCAGTTCTTC.

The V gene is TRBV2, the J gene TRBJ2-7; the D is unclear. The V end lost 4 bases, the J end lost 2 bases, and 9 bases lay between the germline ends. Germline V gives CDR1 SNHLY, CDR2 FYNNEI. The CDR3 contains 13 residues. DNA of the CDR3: TGTGCCAGCAGTGGGGTGTCCACCTACGAGCAGTACTTC. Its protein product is CASSGVSTYEQYF.

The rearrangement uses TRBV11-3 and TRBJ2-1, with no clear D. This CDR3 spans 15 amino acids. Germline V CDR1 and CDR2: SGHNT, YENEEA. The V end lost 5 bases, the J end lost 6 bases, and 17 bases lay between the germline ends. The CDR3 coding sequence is TGTGCCAGCAGCCCCAAGGAAGGAATGCGCAATGAGCAGTTCTTC. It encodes CASSPKEGMRNEQFF.

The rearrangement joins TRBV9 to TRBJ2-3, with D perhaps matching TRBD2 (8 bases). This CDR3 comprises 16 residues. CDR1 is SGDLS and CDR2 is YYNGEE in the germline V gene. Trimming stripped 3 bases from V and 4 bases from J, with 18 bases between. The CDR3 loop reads CASSALTGTRADTQYF. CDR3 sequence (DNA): TGTGCCAGCAGCGCCTTGACAGGGACTAGGGCAGATACGCAGTATTTT.

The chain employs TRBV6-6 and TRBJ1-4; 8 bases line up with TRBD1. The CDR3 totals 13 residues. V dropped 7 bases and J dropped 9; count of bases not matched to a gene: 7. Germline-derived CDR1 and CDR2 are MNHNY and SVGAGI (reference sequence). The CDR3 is CASKLQGVKKLFF. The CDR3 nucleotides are TGTGCCAGCAAATTACAGGGGGTAAAAAAACTGTTTTTT.

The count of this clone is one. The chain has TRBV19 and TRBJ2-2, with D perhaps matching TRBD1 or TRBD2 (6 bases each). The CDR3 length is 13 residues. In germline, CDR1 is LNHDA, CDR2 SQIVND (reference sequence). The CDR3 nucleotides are TGTGCAACGGGGGCCCTCCACACCGGGGAGCTGTTTTTT. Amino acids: CATGALHTGELFF. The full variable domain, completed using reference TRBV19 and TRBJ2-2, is DGGITQSPKYLFRKEGQNVTLSCEQNLNHDAMYWYRQDPGQGLRLIYYSQIVNDFQKGDIAEGYSVSREKKESFPLTVTSAQKNPTAFYLCATGALHTGELFFGEGSRLTVL.

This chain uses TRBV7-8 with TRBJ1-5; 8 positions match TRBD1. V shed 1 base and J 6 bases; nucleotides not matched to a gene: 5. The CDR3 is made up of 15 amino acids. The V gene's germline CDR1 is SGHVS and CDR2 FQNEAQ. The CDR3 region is CASSLGQGLRQPQHF. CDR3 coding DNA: TGTGCCAGCAGCTTAGGACAGGGGCTTCGTCAGCCCCAGCATTTT.

The CDR3 DNA sequence: TGTGCCAGCAGTATTAGGGGGCGGTTTAATCAGCCCCAGCATTTT. This codes for CASSIRGRFNQPQHF. The V and J genes are TRBV2 and TRBJ1-5, with 7 bases aligning to TRBD1. Trimming cost V 5 bases and J 4 bases; bases outside gene matches: 8. This CDR3 is built from 15 residues. The germline V gene has CDR1 SNHLY and CDR2 FYNNEI.

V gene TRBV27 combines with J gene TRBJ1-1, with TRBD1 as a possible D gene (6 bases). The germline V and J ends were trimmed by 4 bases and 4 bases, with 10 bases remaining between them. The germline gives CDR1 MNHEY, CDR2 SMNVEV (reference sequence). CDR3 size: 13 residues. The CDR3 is CASSSQGSTEAFF. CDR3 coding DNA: TGTGCCAGCAGTTCACAGGGCAGCACTGAAGCTTTCTTT.

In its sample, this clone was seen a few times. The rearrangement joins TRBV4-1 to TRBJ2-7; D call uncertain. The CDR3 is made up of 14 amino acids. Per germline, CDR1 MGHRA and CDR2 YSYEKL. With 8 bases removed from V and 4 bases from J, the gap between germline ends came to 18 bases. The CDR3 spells CASRTLETSYEQYF. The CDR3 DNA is TGCGCCAGCCGTACCCTTGAGACCTCTTACGAGCAGTACTTC.

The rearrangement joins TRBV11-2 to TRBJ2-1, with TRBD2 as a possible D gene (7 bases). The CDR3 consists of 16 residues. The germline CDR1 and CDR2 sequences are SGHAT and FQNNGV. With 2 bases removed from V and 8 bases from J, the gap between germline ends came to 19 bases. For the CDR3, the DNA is TGTGCCAGCAGCTTATTGAGGGGGGGGACTGCCCATGAGCAGTTCTTC. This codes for CASSLLRGGTAHEQFF.

Here the CDR3 DNA reads TGCGCCAGCAGCGCGACCCCCACCTCCGGGACAGGGGACGAGCAGTACTTC. It translates to CASSATPTSGTGDEQYF. The rearrangement links TRBV4-1 to TRBJ2-7, with TRBD1 matching over 10 bases. V trimming: 5 bases; J trimming: 5 bases; junction bases outside the gene matches: 15. Germline V gene data show CDR1 as MGHRA and CDR2 as YSYEKL. This CDR3 region has 17 residues.

For the CDR3, the DNA is TGCAGCGTTTCAGGGGGGAACACTGAAGCTTTCTTT. This encodes CSVSGGNTEAFF. The rearrangement uses TRBV29-1 and TRBJ1-1; 7 bases fit TRBD1. Germline CDR1 is SQVTM and CDR2 is ANQGSEA. The CDR3 is 12 residues long. With 5 bases clipped from V and 1 base from J, the junction kept 1 base outside the gene matches.

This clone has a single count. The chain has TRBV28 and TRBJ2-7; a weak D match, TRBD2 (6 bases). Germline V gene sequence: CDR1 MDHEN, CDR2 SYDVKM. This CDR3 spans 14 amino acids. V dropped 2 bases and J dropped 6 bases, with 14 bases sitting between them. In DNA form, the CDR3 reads TGTGCCAGCAGTTTAGGCCGACTAGTTTCCGAGCAGTACTTC. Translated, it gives CASSLGRLVSEQYF.

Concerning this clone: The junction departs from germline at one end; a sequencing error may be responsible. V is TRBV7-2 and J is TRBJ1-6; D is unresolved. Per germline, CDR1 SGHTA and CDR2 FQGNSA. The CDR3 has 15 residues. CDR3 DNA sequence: TGTGCCAACAGCTTAGATAAGCATCGGAGTTCACCCCTCCACTTT. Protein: CANSLDKHRSSPLHF.

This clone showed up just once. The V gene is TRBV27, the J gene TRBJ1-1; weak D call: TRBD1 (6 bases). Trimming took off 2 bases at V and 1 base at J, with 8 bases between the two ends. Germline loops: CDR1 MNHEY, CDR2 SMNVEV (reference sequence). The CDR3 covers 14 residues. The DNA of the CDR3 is TGTGCCAGCAGTTTAGGGGGACAGAACACTGAAGCTTTCTTT. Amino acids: CASSLGGQNTEAFF.

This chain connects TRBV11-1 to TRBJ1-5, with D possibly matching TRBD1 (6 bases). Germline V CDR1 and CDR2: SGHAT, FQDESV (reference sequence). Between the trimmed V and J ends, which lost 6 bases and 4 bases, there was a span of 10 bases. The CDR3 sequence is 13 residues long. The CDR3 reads CASSVDRNQPQHF. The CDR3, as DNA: TGTGCCAGCAGTGTGGACAGAAATCAGCCCCAGCATTTT.

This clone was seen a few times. The CDR3 DNA sequence: TGTGCCAGCAGCGTAGAGGGACAGGGCGCTGGCTACACCTTC. It is translated as CASSVEGQGAGYTF. The V call is TRBV9, the J call TRBJ1-2, with 9 positions matching TRBD1. The CDR3 is 14 residues long. The germline V gene has CDR1 SGDLS and CDR2 YYNGEE. J was trimmed by 7 bases and V by 0 bases; bases with no gene match: 4.

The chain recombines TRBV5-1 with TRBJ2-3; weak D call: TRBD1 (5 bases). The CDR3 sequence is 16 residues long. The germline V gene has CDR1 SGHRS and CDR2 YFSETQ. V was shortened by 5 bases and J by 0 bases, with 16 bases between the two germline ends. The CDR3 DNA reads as TGCGCCAGCAGTTTCGCCAGGGTCCAAAGCACAGATACGCAGTATTTT. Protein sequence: CASSFARVQSTDTQYF.

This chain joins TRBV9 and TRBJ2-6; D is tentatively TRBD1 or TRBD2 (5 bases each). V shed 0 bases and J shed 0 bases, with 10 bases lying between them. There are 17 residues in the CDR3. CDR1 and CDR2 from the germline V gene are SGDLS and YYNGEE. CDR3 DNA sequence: TGTGCCAGCAGCGTAGCGGGACGTTCCTCTGGGGCCAACGTCCTGACTTTC. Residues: CASSVAGRSSGANVLTF.

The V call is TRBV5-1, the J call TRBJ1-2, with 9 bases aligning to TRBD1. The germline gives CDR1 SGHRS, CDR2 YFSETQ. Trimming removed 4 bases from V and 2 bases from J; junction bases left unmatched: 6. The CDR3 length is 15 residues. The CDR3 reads CASSPGQGTNYGYTF. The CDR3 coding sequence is TGCGCCAGCAGCCCAGGACAGGGGACCAACTATGGCTACACCTTC.

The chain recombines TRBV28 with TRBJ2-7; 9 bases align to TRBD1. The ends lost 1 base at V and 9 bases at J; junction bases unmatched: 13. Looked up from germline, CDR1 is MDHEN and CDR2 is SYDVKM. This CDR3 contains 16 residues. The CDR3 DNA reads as TGTGCCAGCAGTTTATTGGGTCACAGGACAGGGGTTAGGCAGTACTTC. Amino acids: CASSLLGHRTGVRQYF.

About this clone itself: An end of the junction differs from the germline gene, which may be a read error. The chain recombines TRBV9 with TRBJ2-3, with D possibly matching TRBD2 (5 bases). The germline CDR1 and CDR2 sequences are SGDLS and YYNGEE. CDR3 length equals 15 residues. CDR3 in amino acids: CASSVELAFTDTQYF. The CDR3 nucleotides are TGCGCCAGCAGCGTAGAATTAGCGTTCACAGATACGCAGTATTTT.

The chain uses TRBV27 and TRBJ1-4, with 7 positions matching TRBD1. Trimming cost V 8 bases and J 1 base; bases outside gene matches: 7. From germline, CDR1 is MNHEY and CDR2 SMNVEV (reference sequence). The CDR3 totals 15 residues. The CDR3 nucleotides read TGTGCCAGCCGTACCGGGGACAGAACTAATGAAAAACTGTTTTTT. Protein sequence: CASRTGDRTNEKLFF. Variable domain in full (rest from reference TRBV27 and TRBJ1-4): EAQVTQNPRYLITVTGKKLTVTCSQNMNHEYMSWYRQDPGLGLRQIYYSMNVEVTDKGDVPEGYKVSRKEKRNFPLILESPSPNQTSLYFCASRTGDRTNEKLFFGSGTQLSVL.

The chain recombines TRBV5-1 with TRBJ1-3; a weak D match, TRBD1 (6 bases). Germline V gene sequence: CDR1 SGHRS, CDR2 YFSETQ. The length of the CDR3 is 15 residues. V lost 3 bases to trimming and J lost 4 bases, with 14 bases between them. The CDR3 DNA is TGCGCCAGCAGCTCGGGGGGCGCGGGCGGAAACACCATATATTTT. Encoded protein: CASSSGGAGGNTIYF.

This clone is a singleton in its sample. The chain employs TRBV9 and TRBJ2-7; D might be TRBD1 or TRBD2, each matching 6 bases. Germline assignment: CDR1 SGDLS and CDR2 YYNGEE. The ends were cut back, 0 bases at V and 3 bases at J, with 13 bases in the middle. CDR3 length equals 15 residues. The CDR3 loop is CASSVGGGNIYEQYF. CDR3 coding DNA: TGTGCCAGCAGCGTAGGAGGGGGGAATATCTACGAGCAGTACTTC.

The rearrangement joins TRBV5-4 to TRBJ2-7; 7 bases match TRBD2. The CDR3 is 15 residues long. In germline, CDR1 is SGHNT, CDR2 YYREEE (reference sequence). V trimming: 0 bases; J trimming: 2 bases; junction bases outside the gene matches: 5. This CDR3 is CASSLDGGRTYEQYF. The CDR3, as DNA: TGTGCCAGCAGCTTGGACGGGGGGAGGACCTACGAGCAGTACTTC. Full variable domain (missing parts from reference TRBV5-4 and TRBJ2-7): ETGVTQSPTHLIKTRGQQVTLRCSSQSGHNTVSWYQQALGQGPQFIFQYYREEENGRGNFPPRFSGLQFPNYSSELNVNALELDDSALYLCASSLDGGRTYEQYFGPGTRLTVT.

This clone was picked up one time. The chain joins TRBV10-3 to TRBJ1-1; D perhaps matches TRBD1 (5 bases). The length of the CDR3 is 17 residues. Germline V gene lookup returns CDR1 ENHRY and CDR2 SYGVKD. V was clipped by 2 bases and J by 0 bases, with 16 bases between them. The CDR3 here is CAISEPGRKKMNTEAFF. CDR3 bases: TGTGCCATCAGTGAGCCGGGACGGAAGAAAATGAACACTGAAGCTTTCTTT.